A single sample gave rise to the 27 T cell receptor beta chains below, sequenced in a study of blood T cell repertoires in COVID-19. TCRdb's table, derived via immunoSEQ multiplex PCR, lists solely in-frame clones and lacks some. The sample has about 210,000 clones, roughly 79% seen once; the top ten hold 8.5% to 10%. Sequenced material: PBMCs or T cells enriched from blood (not recorded which). The receptors stem from a woman in her fifties or sixties with acute COVID-19.

V and J are TRBV12-3 or TRBV12-4 and TRBJ1-2; the D gene is possibly TRBD1 (5 bases). The CDR3 contains 11 residues. Trimming left V 11 bases short and J 0 bases short, with 7 bases between. CDR3: CAAGANYGYTF. CDR3 in DNA: TGTGCCGCGGGGGCTAACTATGGCTACACCTTC.

The CDR3 sequence is CASSIVRTGGNEQFF. Here the CDR3 DNA reads TGTGCCAGTAGTATAGTCCGGACAGGGGGAAATGAGCAGTTCTTC. The gene calls are TRBV19 and TRBJ2-1, with TRBD1 matching over 10 bases. CDR1 is LNHDA and CDR2 is SQIVND in the germline V gene (reference sequence). CDR3 size: 15 residues. J was trimmed by 7 bases and V by 1 base; bases with no gene match: 4.

The chain employs TRBV7-2 and TRBJ2-5, with 9 nucleotides matching TRBD1. Per the germline V gene, CDR1 is SGHTA and CDR2 is FQGNSA. V lost 0 bases and J lost 2; bases outside the gene matches: 4. There are 16 residues in the CDR3. The CDR3 reads CASSLAYGTGQETQYF. The CDR3 DNA sequence: TGTGCCAGCAGCTTAGCTTATGGGACAGGGCAAGAGACCCAGTACTTC.

This clone turned up a few times. The V and J genes are TRBV11-2 and TRBJ2-1; D uncertain. Germline V gene data show CDR1 as SGHAT and CDR2 as FQNNGV. The CDR3 runs to 13 residues. Trimming stripped 2 bases from V and 6 bases from J, with 8 bases between. The CDR3 region has the DNA TGTGCCAGCAGCTTACTTACTCTCAATGAGCAGTTCTTC. Protein sequence: CASSLLTLNEQFF.

This rearrangement joins TRBV28 to TRBJ2-4, with a tentative D call TRBD1 (6 bases). The CDR3 has 15 residues. The germline V and J ends were trimmed by 6 bases and 0 bases, with 12 bases remaining between them. Germline-derived CDR1 and CDR2 are MDHEN and SYDVKM. The CDR3 bases are TGTGCCAGCAGAGAACAGGGAGTAGCCAAAAACATTCAGTACTTC. Translating gives CASREQGVAKNIQYF.

V usage is TRBV30 and J usage is TRBJ2-2, with D uncertain. The CDR3 has 14 amino acids. Germline CDR1 is GTSNPN and CDR2 is SVGIG (reference sequence). Trimming removed 0 bases from V and 1 base from J, with 6 bases in between. In DNA, the CDR3 is TGTGCCTGGAGTGTACTCGTGAACACCGGGGAGCTGTTTTTT. It is translated as CAWSVLVNTGELFF.

This clone was picked up one time. This chain links TRBV10-3 with TRBJ1-2; TRBD1 matches 8 bases. The CDR3 length is 15 residues. Germline V gene lookup returns CDR1 ENHRY and CDR2 SYGVKD. The V gene end was trimmed by 6 bases and the J gene end by 6 bases; junction bases not matched to a gene: 12. The CDR3 region has the DNA TGTGCCATCAGCCAACACTCAGGGGGCTCAAATGGCTACACCTTC. Translated: CAISQHSGGSNGYTF.

The DNA of the CDR3 is TGTGCCAGCAGAGACAGCAGGGCACAAGAGACCCAGTACTTC. It translates to CASRDSRAQETQYF. The V and J genes are TRBV13 and TRBJ2-5, with TRBD1 as a possible D gene (5 bases). The CDR3 spans 14 residues. V lost 6 bases and J 2 bases, leaving 13 bases between the germline ends. Germline lookup yields CDR1 PRHDT and CDR2 FYEKMQ (reference sequence). Filled out from reference TRBV13 and TRBJ2-5, the complete variable domain reads AAGVIQSPRHLIKEKRETATLKCYPIPRHDTVYWYQQGPGQDPQFLISFYEKMQSDKGSIPDRFSAQQFSDYHSELNMSSLELGDSALYFCASRDSRAQETQYFGPGTRLLVL.

This CDR3 is CASSPEAGVNTEAFF. The CDR3 coding sequence is TGCGCCAGCAGCCCGGAAGCCGGGGTGAACACTGAAGCTTTCTTT. The rearrangement links TRBV4-1 to TRBJ1-1; D is unclear. Trimming shortened V by 4 bases and J by 0 bases, and 12 bases separated the two germline ends. The CDR3 is 15 residues long. Germline V lookup: CDR1 MGHRA, CDR2 YSYEKL.

In the case of this clone: Other DNA variants within this sample encode the same CDR3. The chain recombines TRBV28 with TRBJ2-7; 9 nucleotides match TRBD1. Trimming removed 7 bases from V and 7 bases from J; junction bases left unmatched: 8. Germline CDR1 reads MDHEN; CDR2 reads SYDVKM. The CDR3 is 13 residues long. This chain's CDR3 is CASKRDRVGEQYF. The CDR3 nucleotides read TGTGCCAGCAAACGGGACAGGGTGGGAGAGCAGTACTTC. The entire variable domain, with the rest obtained from reference TRBV28 and TRBJ2-7, is as follows: DVKVTQSSRYLVKRTGEKVFLECVQDMDHENMFWYRQDPGLGLRLIYFSYDVKMKEKGDIPEGYSVSREKKERFSLILESASTNQTSMYLCASKRDRVGEQYFGPGTRLTVT.

The CDR3 DNA reads TGTGCCAGCCTACGACGGCGGGGATCCTTACGGGAGGTTAGGAATGAGCAGTTCTTC. It is translated as CASLRRRGSLREVRNEQFF. The V and J genes are TRBV28 and TRBJ2-1; 7 bases match TRBD2. The length of the CDR3 is 19 residues. V shed 8 bases, J shed 7 bases, and the junction held 26 bases outside the gene matches. Germline values: CDR1 MDHEN, CDR2 SYDVKM.

The rearrangement joins TRBV6-5 to TRBJ1-5; D gene uncertain. The V and J ends lost 4 bases and 0 bases respectively, with 7 bases between them. This CDR3 spans 14 amino acids. Germline assignment: CDR1 MNHEY and CDR2 SVGAGI. The CDR3 reads CASSLMSSNQPQHF. The CDR3 DNA reads TGTGCCAGCAGTTTAATGAGTAGCAATCAGCCCCAGCATTTT.

The chain has TRBV3-1 (or the pseudogene TRBV3-2) and TRBJ2-7; 9 bases agree with TRBD1. This CDR3 contains 14 residues. Germline V lookup: CDR1 LGHDT, CDR2 YNNKEL (reference sequence). With V trimmed by 4 bases and J by 5 bases, 6 bases remained unmatched. For the CDR3, the DNA is TGTGCCAGCAGCCCCCGGGACAGGGACCACGAGCAGTACTTC. Amino acids: CASSPRDRDHEQYF.

The chain recombines TRBV28 with TRBJ2-2; D not resolved. From germline, CDR1 is MDHEN and CDR2 SYDVKM. The V end lost 2 bases, the J end lost 0 bases, and 7 bases lay between the germline ends. This CDR3 has 15 residues. The CDR3 sequence: CASSLDSSNTGELFF. DNA of the CDR3: TGTGCCAGCAGTTTAGACTCCTCGAACACCGGGGAGCTGTTTTTT.

The rearrangement links TRBV11-2 to TRBJ2-5; D might be TRBD1 (6 bases). V was pared by 2 bases and J by 4 bases, with 8 bases between. Germline V CDR1 and CDR2: SGHAT, FQNNGV. This CDR3 region has 13 residues. The DNA for the CDR3 is TGTGCCAGCAGCTTAATAGGGGGAGAGACCCAGTACTTC. It encodes CASSLIGGETQYF. The variable domain in full, completed from reference TRBV11-2 and TRBJ2-5, reads EAGVAQSPRYKIIEKRQSVAFWCNPISGHATLYWYQQILGQGPKLLIQFQNNGVVDDSQLPKDRFSAERLKGVDSTLKIQPAKLEDSAVYLCASSLIGGETQYFGPGTRLLVL.

This clone appeared once. This chain connects TRBV3-1 (or the pseudogene TRBV3-2) to TRBJ2-5, with D possibly matching TRBD1 (6 bases). Trimming left V 3 bases short and J 2 bases short, with 10 bases between. Germline assignment: CDR1 LGHDT and CDR2 YNNKEL (reference sequence). This CDR3 comprises 14 residues. The CDR3 reads CASSQGAEQETQYF. The CDR3 DNA is TGTGCCAGCAGCCAGGGGGCAGAACAAGAGACCCAGTACTTC.

This clone was observed a few times. J is TRBJ2-1 and V is TRBV7-2, with TRBD2 matching over 11 bases. This CDR3 spans 16 amino acids. The trim removed 5 bases at V and 1 base at J, leaving 4 bases unmatched. Per the germline V gene, CDR1 is SGHTA and CDR2 is FQGNSA. This CDR3 reads CASSPSGGPSYNEQFF. CDR3 DNA: TGTGCCAGCAGCCCTAGCGGGGGGCCTTCCTACAATGAGCAGTTCTTC.

The chain carries TRBV18 and TRBJ2-6; D perhaps matches TRBD2 (5 bases). This CDR3 has 15 amino acids. Germline CDR1 is KGHSH and CDR2 is LQKENI. The V gene lost 6 bases and the J gene lost 0 bases, with 9 bases spanning the gap. DNA for the CDR3: TGTGCCAGCTCGCACGGGGTCTCTGGGGCCAACGTCCTGACTTTC. This sequence encodes CASSHGVSGANVLTF.

The chain joins TRBV5-1 to TRBJ2-2, with TRBD2 matching over 11 bases. The CDR3 covers 16 residues. Trimming took 0 bases from V and 4 from J; bases not matched to a gene: 2. Germline V gives CDR1 SGHRS, CDR2 YFSETQ. The CDR3 sequence: CASSLVLAGGTGELFF. CDR3 coding DNA: TGCGCCAGCAGCTTGGTTCTAGCGGGAGGCACCGGGGAGCTGTTTTTT.

The chain couples TRBV2 to TRBJ2-1, with 13 bases matching TRBD2. The CDR3 sequence is 18 residues long. J gave up 10 bases and V 6 bases, and 18 bases lay outside the gene matches. The germline V gene has CDR1 SNHLY and CDR2 FYNNEI. CDR3 in amino acids: CASSLFRLGLAGIQEQFF. The DNA for the CDR3 is TGTGCCAGCAGCTTATTTCGCTTGGGACTAGCGGGAATCCAGGAGCAGTTCTTC.

CDR3 DNA: TGCGCCAGCAGCCGCGGGCGGGGGATGAACACTGAAGCTTTCTTT. Protein sequence: CASSRGRGMNTEAFF. The chain carries TRBV4-1 and TRBJ1-1; maybe TRBD1 (5 bases). V lost 4 bases to trimming and J lost 0 bases, with 12 bases between them. Germline CDR1 is MGHRA and CDR2 is YSYEKL. The CDR3 covers 15 residues.

The genes are TRBV7-2 and TRBJ2-1; 8 bases are a match to TRBD2. The CDR3 length is 15 residues. Germline assignment: CDR1 SGHTA and CDR2 FQGNSA. The V and J ends lost 5 bases and 3 bases, in that order; junction bases with no gene match: 6. This CDR3 is CASSLTGTSYNEQFF. The CDR3 DNA reads as TGTGCCAGCAGCCTTACCGGGACTAGCTACAATGAGCAGTTCTTC.

The chain joins TRBV7-8 to TRBJ2-1; tentatively, D is TRBD2 (6 bases). The V gene's germline CDR1 is SGHVS and CDR2 FQNEAQ. This CDR3 region has 15 residues. V dropped 6 bases and J dropped 6 bases, with 18 bases sitting between them. CDR3 sequence reads: CASRSVTVTSNEQFF. In DNA form, the CDR3 reads TGTGCCAGCAGGTCTGTCACCGTGACTAGCAATGAGCAGTTCTTC.

The rearrangement links TRBV28 to TRBJ1-5; D is possibly TRBD1 (6 bases). The V gene lost 5 bases and the J gene lost 7 bases, with 18 bases spanning the gap. The CDR3 spans 15 residues. Germline V gene lookup returns CDR1 MDHEN and CDR2 SYDVKM. This CDR3 reads CASSPLDRIGQPQHF. CDR3 nucleotide sequence: TGTGCCAGCAGTCCCCTCGACAGGATTGGACAGCCCCAGCATTTT.

The chain recombines TRBV3-1 (or the pseudogene TRBV3-2) with TRBJ2-5, with D possibly matching TRBD1 (6 bases). CDR1 and CDR2 (germline): LGHDT, YNNKEL (reference sequence). This CDR3 is built from 17 residues. V shed 0 bases and J shed 0 bases, with 14 bases lying between them. In DNA form, the CDR3 reads TGTGCCAGCAGCCAAGACAAAGGGACAAGGTACCAAGAGACCCAGTACTTC. It yields the protein CASSQDKGTRYQETQYF.

The chain recombines TRBV18 with TRBJ2-2, with D possibly TRBD2 on 6 matching bases. CDR3 size: 16 residues. The V end lost 0 bases, the J end lost 4 bases, and 12 bases lay between the germline ends. Germline CDR1 KGHSH, CDR2 LQKENI. CDR3 in DNA: TGTGCCAGCTCACCACCTAAGGGGAGGAGCACCGGGGAGCTGTTTTTT. Translation: CASSPPKGRSTGELFF.

The rearrangement uses TRBV10-3 and TRBJ2-3, with D perhaps TRBD2 (5 bases). Looked up from germline, CDR1 is ENHRY and CDR2 is SYGVKD. V gave up 2 bases and J gave up 3 bases, with 15 bases separating them. The CDR3 has 16 amino acids. This CDR3 is CAISEIRGLGTDTQYF. The CDR3 nucleotides read TGTGCCATCAGTGAGATTCGCGGGTTAGGGACAGATACGCAGTATTTT.